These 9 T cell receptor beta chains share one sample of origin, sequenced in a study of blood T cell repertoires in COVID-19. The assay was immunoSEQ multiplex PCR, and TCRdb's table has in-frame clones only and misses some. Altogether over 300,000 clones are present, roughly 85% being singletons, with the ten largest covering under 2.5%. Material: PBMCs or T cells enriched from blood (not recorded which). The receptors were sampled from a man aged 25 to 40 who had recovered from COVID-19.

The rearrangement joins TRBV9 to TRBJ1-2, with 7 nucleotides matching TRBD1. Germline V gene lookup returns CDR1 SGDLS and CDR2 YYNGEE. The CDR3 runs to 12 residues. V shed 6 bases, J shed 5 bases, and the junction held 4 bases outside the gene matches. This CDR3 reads CASKQGIYGYTF. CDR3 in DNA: TGTGCCAGCAAACAGGGGATTTATGGCTACACCTTC.

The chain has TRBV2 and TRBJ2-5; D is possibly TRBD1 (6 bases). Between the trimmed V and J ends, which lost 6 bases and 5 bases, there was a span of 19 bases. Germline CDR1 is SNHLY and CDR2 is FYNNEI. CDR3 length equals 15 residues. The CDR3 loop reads CASSEQGTRRETQYF. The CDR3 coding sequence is TGTGCCAGCAGCGAACAGGGAACAAGGCGTGAGACCCAGTACTTC.

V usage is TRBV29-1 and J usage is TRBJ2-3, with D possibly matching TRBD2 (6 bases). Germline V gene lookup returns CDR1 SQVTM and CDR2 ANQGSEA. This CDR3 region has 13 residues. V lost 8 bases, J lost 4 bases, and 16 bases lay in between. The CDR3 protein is CSTRPGSADTQYF. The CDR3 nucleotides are TGCAGCACTAGACCCGGGAGTGCAGATACGCAGTATTTT.

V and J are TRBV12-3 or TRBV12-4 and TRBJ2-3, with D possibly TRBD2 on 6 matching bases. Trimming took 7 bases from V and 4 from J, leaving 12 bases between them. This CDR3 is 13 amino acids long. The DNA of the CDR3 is TGTGCCAGCACCTTAGGAGGGGCAGATACGCAGTATTTT. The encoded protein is CASTLGGADTQYF.

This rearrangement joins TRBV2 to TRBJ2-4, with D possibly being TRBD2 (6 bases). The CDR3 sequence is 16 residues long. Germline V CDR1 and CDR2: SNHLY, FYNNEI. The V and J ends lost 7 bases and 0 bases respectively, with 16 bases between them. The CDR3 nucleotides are TGTGCCAGCACCGGGAGACATATACTAGCCAAAAACATTCAGTACTTC. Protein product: CASTGRHILAKNIQYF.

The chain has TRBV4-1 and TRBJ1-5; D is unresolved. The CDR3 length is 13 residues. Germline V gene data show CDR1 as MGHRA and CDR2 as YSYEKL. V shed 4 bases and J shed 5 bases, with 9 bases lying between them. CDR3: CASSLGVDQPQHF. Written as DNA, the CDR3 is TGCGCCAGCAGCCTGGGCGTAGATCAGCCCCAGCATTTT.

CDR3: CASSTGQGGNEKLFF. The CDR3 nucleotides are TGCGCCAGCAGCACCGGACAGGGGGGCAATGAAAAACTGTTTTTT. J is TRBJ1-4 and V is TRBV5-1, with 10 bases matching TRBD1. From germline, CDR1 is SGHRS and CDR2 YFSETQ. J was trimmed by 5 bases and V by 4 bases; bases with no gene match: 5. There are 15 residues in the CDR3.

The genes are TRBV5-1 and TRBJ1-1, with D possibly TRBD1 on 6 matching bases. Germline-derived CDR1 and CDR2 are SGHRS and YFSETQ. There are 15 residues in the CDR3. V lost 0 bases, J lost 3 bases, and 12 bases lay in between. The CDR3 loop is CASSLAGEGYTEAFF. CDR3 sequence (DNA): TGCGCCAGCAGCTTGGCAGGGGAGGGGTACACTGAAGCTTTCTTT.

The CDR3 DNA is TGTGCCAGTAGTATGTCAGGGCAATTTGGTATAGCTGAAGCTTTCTTT. Residues: CASSMSGQFGIAEAFF. The rearrangement joins TRBV19 to TRBJ1-1; TRBD1 is a possible D gene (5 bases). Deletions cut 3 bases from V and 6 bases from J, with 20 bases between. CDR1 LNHDA and CDR2 SQIVND come from the germline V gene (reference sequence). The CDR3 is 16 amino acids.